The 5 T cell receptor beta chains given below trace back to one sample, sequenced in a study of shared clonotypes between healthy human individuals. Naive CD8 cells comprised CD45RO-negative, CCR7-positively selected cells, excluding terminally differentiated effector memory CD45RA+ cells. Produced via immunoSEQ multiplex PCR; TCRdb's table is partial and in-frame only. The sample has millions of clones, roughly 94% seen once. The source material was naive CD8+ T cells sorted from blood. The origin of the receptors is a man younger than 35 in good health.

About this clone itself: Other DNA sequences within the sample encode an identical CDR3. The J gene is TRBJ2-7, the V gene TRBV27; D possibly matches TRBD1 or TRBD2 (5 bases each). The CDR3 covers 13 residues. The V end was cut by 2 bases, the J end by 4 bases, with 9 bases between. CDR1 and CDR2 from the germline V gene are MNHEY and SMNVEV (reference sequence). The CDR3 loop reads CASSLGGSYEQYF. The CDR3 DNA reads TGTGCCAGCAGTTTAGGGGGTTCATACGAGCAGTACTTC.

This clone was seen just once. Other DNA sequences of this sample code for an identical CDR3. The chain links TRBV5-4 to TRBJ2-7, with D unclear. CDR3 size: 13 residues. Germline lookup yields CDR1 SGHNT and CDR2 YYREEE (reference sequence). Trimming removed 1 base at V and 1 base at J, with 6 bases between. The CDR3 DNA reads TGTGCCAGCAGCTTGAAGGGTTCCTACGAGCAGTACTTC. This gives the protein CASSLKGSYEQYF.

The CDR3 spells CASSGRVSYEQYF. In DNA form, the CDR3 reads TGTGCCAGCAGCGGCCGGGTCTCCTACGAGCAGTACTTC. The chain is built from TRBV7-9 and TRBJ2-7; D is unclear. This CDR3 region has 13 residues. Germline CDR1 and CDR2: SEHNR and FQNEAQ (reference sequence). Trimming removed 5 bases from V and 0 bases from J, with 8 bases in between.

The V gene is TRBV4-1, the J gene TRBJ1-1; D call uncertain. V shed 0 bases and J shed 3 bases, with 8 bases lying between them. The CDR3 sequence is 14 residues long. Looked up from germline, CDR1 is MGHRA and CDR2 is YSYEKL. Here the CDR3 DNA reads TGCGCCAGCAGCCAAGATATCGGGTACACTGAAGCTTTCTTT. This gives the protein CASSQDIGYTEAFF.

This clone was seen just once. J is TRBJ2-3 and V is TRBV5-4; D perhaps matches TRBD1 (6 bases). Germline values: CDR1 SGHNT, CDR2 YYREEE (reference sequence). CDR3 length: 14 residues. Trimming left V 4 bases short and J 4 bases short, with 13 bases between. CDR3 loop: CASSPRTAADTQYF. For the CDR3, the DNA is TGTGCCAGCAGCCCACGGACAGCAGCAGATACGCAGTATTTT.